This TCR beta chain was observed in a study of siplizumab effects on memory and regulatory T cells. Study-wide points: No more than a minor fraction of alloreactive clones could be traced back to unstimulated subsets. Alloreactive CD4+ clones that could be mapped were on average about 69% Treg-derived with siplizumab, against 25% to 30% in controls. The naive T cell population seemed more diverse than memory cells and seemed a major contributor to the alloresponse.

It was 100,000 or so TCR templates that were assayed per sample. TCRdb keeps only in-frame clones here, not all; method: immunoSEQ multiplex PCR. The sample yields about 100,000 clones, approximately 91% seen once. In regard to this clone: Its target is not known.

CDR1 is SGDLS, CDR2 YYNGEE, per germline. V lost 2 bases to trimming and J lost 7 bases; unmatched junction nucleotides: 5. The CDR3 has 15 amino acids. The sequence was collected from a human donor in good health. The specimen was non-Treg CD4+ T cells sorted from blood. The V call is TRBV9, the J call TRBJ2-1; 11 bases line up with TRBD2. Here the CDR3 reads CASSVLAGGTNEQFF. Written as DNA, the CDR3 is TGTGCCAGCAGCGTGCTAGCGGGAGGTACGAATGAGCAGTTCTTC.